This TCR beta chain was recovered during a study of cytomegalovirus exposure and HLA in healthy donors. The PCR ran on 60 Vbeta and 13 Jbeta primers. TCRdb's copy holds only in-frame clones and misses some; the assay was immunoSEQ multiplex PCR. The sample lists 110,000 to 150,000 clones, 75% to 80% occurring once. In germline, CDR1 is KGHSH, CDR2 LQKENI. The length of the CDR3 is 16 residues. Trimming pared 2 bases from V and 2 bases from J, leaving 13 bases between. General observations from the study: Later on, an analysis found that several of the most significant clusters appeared to be linked to common viral pathogens, which included parvovirus B19. A later analysis linked about 17,000 TCR beta sequences to HLA alleles at 0.05 false discovery rate. Excluded: some indistinguishable V segments such as TRBV6-2 and TRBV6-3.

Remarks on this clone: Antigen unknown.

The TCR was taken from a female donor in good health and CMV-seronegative. The chain links TRBV18 to TRBJ1-3, with D unclear. Sequenced sample: PBMCs. The CDR3 region is CASSPMEPETGNTIYF. The CDR3 DNA follows: TGTGCCAGCTCACCAATGGAGCCTGAGACTGGAAACACCATATATTTT. Combining the CDR3 with reference TRBV18 and TRBJ1-3 gives the whole variable domain NAGVMQNPRHLVRRRGQEARLRCSPMKGHSHVYWYRQLPEEGLKFMVYLQKENIIDESGMPKERFSAEFPKEGPSILRIQQVVRGDSAAYFCASSPMEPETGNTIYFGEGSWLTVV.